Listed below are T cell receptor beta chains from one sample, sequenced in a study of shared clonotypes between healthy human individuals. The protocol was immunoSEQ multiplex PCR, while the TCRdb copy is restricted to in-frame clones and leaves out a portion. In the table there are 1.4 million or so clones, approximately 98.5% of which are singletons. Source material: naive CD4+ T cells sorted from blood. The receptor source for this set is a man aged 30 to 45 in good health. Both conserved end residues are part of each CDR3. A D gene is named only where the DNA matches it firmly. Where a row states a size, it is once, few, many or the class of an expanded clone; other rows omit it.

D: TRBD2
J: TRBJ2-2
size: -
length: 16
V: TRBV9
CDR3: CASSVRAGGNTGELFF
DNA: TGTGCCAGCAGCGTTAGAGCGGGAGGGAACACCGGGGAGCTGTTTTTT

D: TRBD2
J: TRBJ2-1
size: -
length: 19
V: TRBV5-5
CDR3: CASSSFAGLAGGPYNEQFF
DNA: TGTGCCAGCAGCTCCTTCGCGGGACTAGCGGGAGGGCCCTACAATGAGCAGTTCTTC

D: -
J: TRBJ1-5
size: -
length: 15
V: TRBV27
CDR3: CASSDWGGQGQPQHF
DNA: TGTGCCAGCAGTGATTGGGGGGGTCAAGGCCAGCCCCAGCATTTT

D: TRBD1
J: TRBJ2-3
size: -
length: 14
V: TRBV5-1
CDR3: CASSLATGVGTQYF
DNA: TGCGCCAGCAGCTTAGCGACAGGGGTCGGGACGCAGTATTTT

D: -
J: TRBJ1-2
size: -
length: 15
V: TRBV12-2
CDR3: CASRLDHRQGYGYTF
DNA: TGTGCAAGTCGCTTAGACCACAGGCAGGGCTATGGCTACACCTTC

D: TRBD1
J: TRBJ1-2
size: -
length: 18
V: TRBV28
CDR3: CASSLPSRGFSFNYGYTF
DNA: TGTGCCAGCAGTTTACCCTCCAGGGGGTTTAGTTTCAACTATGGCTACACCTTC

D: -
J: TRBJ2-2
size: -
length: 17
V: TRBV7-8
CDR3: CASSGRDRALITGELFF
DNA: TGTGCCAGCAGCGGCCGGGACCGTGCGTTAATCACCGGGGAGCTGTTTTTT

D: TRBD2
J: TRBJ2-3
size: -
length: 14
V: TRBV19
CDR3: CASRNSGGTDTQYF
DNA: TGTGCCAGTAGGAATAGCGGGGGGACAGATACGCAGTATTTT

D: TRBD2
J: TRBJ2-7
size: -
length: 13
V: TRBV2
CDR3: CASGLAGGGEQYF
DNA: TGTGCCAGTGGACTAGCGGGAGGGGGCGAGCAGTACTTC

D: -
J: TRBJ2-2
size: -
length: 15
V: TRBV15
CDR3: CATSRGDIHTGELFF
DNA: TGTGCCACCAGCAGAGGGGACATACACACCGGGGAGCTGTTTTTT

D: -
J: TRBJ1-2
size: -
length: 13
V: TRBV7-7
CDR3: CASSDGCNYGYTF
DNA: TGTGCTAGCAGCGATGGGTGTAACTATGGCTACACCTTC

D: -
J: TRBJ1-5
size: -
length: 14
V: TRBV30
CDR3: CACSNGQGMWPQHF
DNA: TGTGCCTGCTCAAACGGGCAGGGGATGTGGCCCCAGCATTTT

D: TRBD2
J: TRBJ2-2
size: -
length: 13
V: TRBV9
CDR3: CARAGAGTGELFF
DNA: TGTGCCCGAGCGGGAGCTGGGACCGGGGAGCTGTTTTTT

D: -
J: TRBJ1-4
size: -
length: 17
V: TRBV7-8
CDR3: CASSLYTGGATNEKLFF
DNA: TGTGCCAGCAGCTTATATACAGGAGGTGCCACTAATGAAAAACTGTTTTTT

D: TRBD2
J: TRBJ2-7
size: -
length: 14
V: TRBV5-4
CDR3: CASNTRGTSYEQYF
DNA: TGTGCCAGCAACACGCGGGGGACCTCCTACGAGCAGTACTTC

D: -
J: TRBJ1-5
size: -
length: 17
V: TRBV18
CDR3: CASSPIRGPNSNQPQHF
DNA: TGTGCCAGCTCACCAATCAGGGGCCCAAATAGCAATCAGCCCCAGCATTTT

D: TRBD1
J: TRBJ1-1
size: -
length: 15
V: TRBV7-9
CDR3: CASSLPGQMNTEAFF
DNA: TGTGCCAGCAGCTTACCGGGACAGATGAACACTGAAGCTTTCTTT

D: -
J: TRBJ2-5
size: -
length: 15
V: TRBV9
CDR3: CASSEGPGHKETQYF
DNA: TGTGCCAGCAGCGAGGGCCCCGGACACAAAGAGACCCAGTACTTC

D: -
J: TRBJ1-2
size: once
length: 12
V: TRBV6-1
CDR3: CASSLYRNGYTF
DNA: TGTGCCAGCAGTTTATACAGGAACGGGTACACCTTC

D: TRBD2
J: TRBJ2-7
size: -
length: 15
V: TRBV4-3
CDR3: CASSQAGTSGYEQYF
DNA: TGCGCCAGCAGCCAGGCCGGGACTAGCGGCTACGAGCAGTACTTC

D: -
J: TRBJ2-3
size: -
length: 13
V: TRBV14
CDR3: CASSQQNTDTQYF
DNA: TGTGCCAGCAGCCAACAGAATACAGATACGCAGTATTTT

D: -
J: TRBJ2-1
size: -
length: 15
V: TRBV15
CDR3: CATSRAGTTYNEQFF
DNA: TGTGCCACCAGCAGGGCGGGGACGACCTACAATGAGCAGTTCTTC

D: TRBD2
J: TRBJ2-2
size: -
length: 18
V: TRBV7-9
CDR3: CASSLVLAGYSPTGELFF
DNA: TGTGCCAGCAGCTTAGTCTTAGCGGGGTACAGCCCCACCGGGGAGCTGTTTTTT

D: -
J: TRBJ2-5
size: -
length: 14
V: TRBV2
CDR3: CASRDTGYQETQYF
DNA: TGTGCCAGCAGGGATACAGGGTACCAAGAGACCCAGTACTTC

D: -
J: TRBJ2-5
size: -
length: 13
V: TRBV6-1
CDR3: CASSGTDQETQYF
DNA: TGTGCCAGCAGTGGGACAGACCAAGAGACCCAGTACTTC

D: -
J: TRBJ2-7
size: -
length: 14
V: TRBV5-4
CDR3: CASNGGDFPYEQYF
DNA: TGTGCCAGCAACGGAGGGGATTTCCCCTACGAGCAGTACTTC

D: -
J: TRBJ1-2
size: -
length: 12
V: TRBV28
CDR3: CASSQYREGYTF
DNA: TGTGCCAGCAGTCAATACAGGGAAGGCTACACCTTC

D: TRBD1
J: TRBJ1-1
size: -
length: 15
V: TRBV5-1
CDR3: CASSIRQGKNTEAFF
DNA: TGCGCCAGCAGCATAAGACAGGGGAAGAACACTGAAGCTTTCTTT

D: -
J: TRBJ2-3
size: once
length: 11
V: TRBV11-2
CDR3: CASRIQDTQYF
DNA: TGTGCCAGCAGGATCCAAGATACGCAGTATTTT

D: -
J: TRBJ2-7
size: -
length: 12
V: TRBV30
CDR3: CAWSPTSYEQYF
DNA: TGTGCCTGGAGTCCTACTAGCTACGAGCAGTACTTC

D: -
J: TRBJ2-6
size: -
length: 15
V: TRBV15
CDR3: CATSREGSGANVLTF
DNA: TGTGCCACCAGCAGAGAAGGCTCTGGGGCCAACGTCCTGACTTTC

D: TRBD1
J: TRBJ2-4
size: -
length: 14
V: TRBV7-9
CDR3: CASSLWDRADIQYF
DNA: TGTGCCAGCAGCTTATGGGACAGGGCGGACATTCAGTACTTC

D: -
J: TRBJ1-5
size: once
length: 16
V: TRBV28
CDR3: CASSKHSGSGNQPQHF
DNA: TGTGCCAGCAGTAAACACTCAGGGTCGGGCAATCAGCCCCAGCATTTT

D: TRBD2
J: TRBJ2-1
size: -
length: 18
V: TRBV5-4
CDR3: CASSLGTSGGFSYNEQFF
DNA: TGTGCCAGCAGCTTGGGGACTAGCGGAGGGTTCTCCTACAATGAGCAGTTCTTC

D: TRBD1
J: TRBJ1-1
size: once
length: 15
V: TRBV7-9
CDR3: CASSEHRGRATEAFF
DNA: TGTGCCAGCAGCGAACACAGGGGTCGGGCCACTGAAGCTTTCTTT

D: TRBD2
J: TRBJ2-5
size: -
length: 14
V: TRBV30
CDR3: CAWNRLAGDRTQYF
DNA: TGTGCCTGGAACCGACTAGCGGGAGATAGGACCCAGTACTTC

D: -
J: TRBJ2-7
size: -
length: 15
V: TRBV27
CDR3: CASSSPGLWYGEQYF
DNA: TGTGCCAGCAGTTCCCCGGGACTTTGGTACGGGGAGCAGTACTTC

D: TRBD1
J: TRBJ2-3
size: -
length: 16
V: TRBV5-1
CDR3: CASSGAGTGFGDTQYF
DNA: TGCGCCAGCAGCGGCGCCGGGACAGGCTTCGGAGATACGCAGTATTTT

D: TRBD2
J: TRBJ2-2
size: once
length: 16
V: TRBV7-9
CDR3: CASSLEVAGNTGELFF
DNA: TGTGCCAGCAGCTTAGAGGTAGCGGGTAACACCGGGGAGCTGTTTTTT

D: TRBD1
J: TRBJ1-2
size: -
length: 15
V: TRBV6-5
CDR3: CASSSQGAKRDGYTF
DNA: TGTGCCAGCAGTTCACAGGGGGCCAAGCGAGATGGCTACACCTTC

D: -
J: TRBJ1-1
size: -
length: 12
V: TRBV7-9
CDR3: CASSPNSDKAFF
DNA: TGTGCCAGCAGCCCGAACAGCGATAAAGCTTTCTTT

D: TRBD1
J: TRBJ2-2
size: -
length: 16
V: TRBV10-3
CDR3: CAISEPDRGITGELFF
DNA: TGTGCCATCAGTGAGCCCGACAGGGGGATCACCGGGGAGCTGTTTTTT

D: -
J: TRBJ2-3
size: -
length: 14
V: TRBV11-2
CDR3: CASSLRGGSDTQYF
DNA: TGTGCCAGCAGCTTACGAGGGGGATCAGATACGCAGTATTTT

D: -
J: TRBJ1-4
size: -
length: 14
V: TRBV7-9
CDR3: CASGAGHRGEKLFF
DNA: TGTGCCAGCGGGGCAGGGCATCGGGGTGAAAAACTGTTTTTT

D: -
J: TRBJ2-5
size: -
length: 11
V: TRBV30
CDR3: CAWSVGETQYF
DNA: TGTGCCTGGAGTGTTGGGGAGACCCAGTACTTC

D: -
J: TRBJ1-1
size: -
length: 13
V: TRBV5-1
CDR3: CASSFQGNTEAFF
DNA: TGCGCCAGCAGCTTTCAGGGGAACACTGAAGCTTTCTTT

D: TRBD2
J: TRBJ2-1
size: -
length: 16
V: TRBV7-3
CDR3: CASSLTGGLATNEQFF
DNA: TGTGCCAGCAGCTTAACGGGGGGACTAGCCACGAATGAGCAGTTCTTC

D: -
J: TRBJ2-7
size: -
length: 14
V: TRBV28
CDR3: CASSIHRGTYEQYF
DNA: TGTGCCAGCAGCATTCATCGCGGGACCTACGAGCAGTACTTC

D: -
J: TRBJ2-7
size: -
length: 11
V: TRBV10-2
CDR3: CASRGLREQYF
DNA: TGCGCCAGCAGGGGGCTTAGGGAGCAGTACTTC

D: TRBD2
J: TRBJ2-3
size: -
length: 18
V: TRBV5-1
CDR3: CASSLGTLAGGSTDTQYF
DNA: TGCGCCAGCAGCTTGGGCACACTAGCGGGAGGGAGCACAGATACGCAGTATTTT

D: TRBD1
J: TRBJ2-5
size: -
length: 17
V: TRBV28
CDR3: CASRLDFGTATQETQYF
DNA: TGTGCCAGCAGACTAGACTTCGGGACAGCTACACAAGAGACCCAGTACTTC

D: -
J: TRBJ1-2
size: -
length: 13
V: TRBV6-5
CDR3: CASSWGADYGYTF
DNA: TGTGCCAGCAGCTGGGGGGCCGACTATGGCTACACCTTC

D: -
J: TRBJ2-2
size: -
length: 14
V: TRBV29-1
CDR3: CSAVGGWNTGELFF
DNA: TGCAGCGCTGTGGGGGGTTGGAACACCGGGGAGCTGTTTTTT